This T cell receptor (beta chain) was retrieved from a study of shared clonotypes between healthy human individuals. For the study at large: Each donor contributed plates that comprised three CD4 naive, three CD4 memory, two CD8 naive and one CD8 memory.

Comments on this clone: Antigen specificity is unknown.

The J segment lost 2 bases and the V segment lost 9 bases, leaving 11 bases of the junction unmatched. CDR3 size: 15 residues. CDR1 and CDR2 (germline): LNHDA, SQIVND (reference sequence). Assay used: immunoSEQ multiplex PCR; TCRdb lists only in-frame clones, some missing. The sample includes under 2,000,000 clones, about 95% of them seen just once. General study findings and limits: An expected dependence of interdonor clonotype sharing on sequencing depth was noted. The study drew on few donors, limiting represented genetic and exposure-history diversity.

Terminally differentiated effector memory CD45RA+ cells were excluded by CCR7 positive selection of CD45RO-negative cells. Healthy and HIV-negative, the adult donors had no recent acute infections or vaccinations. The TCR was taken from a man aged 18-30 years in good health. Sequencing was done on a sample of naive CD8+ T cells sorted from blood. The chain combines TRBV19 with TRBJ1-2; 8 nucleotides agree with TRBD1. The CDR3 nucleotides are TGTGCCAGCCGGGACAGGACAGCCCCCAACTATGGCTACACCTTC. This gives the protein CASRDRTAPNYGYTF. The full variable domain, its missing parts supplied by reference TRBV19 and TRBJ1-2, is DGGITQSPKYLFRKEGQNVTLSCEQNLNHDAMYWYRQDPGQGLRLIYYSQIVNDFQKGDIAEGYSVSREKKESFPLTVTSAQKNPTAFYLCASRDRTAPNYGYTFGSGTRLTVV.